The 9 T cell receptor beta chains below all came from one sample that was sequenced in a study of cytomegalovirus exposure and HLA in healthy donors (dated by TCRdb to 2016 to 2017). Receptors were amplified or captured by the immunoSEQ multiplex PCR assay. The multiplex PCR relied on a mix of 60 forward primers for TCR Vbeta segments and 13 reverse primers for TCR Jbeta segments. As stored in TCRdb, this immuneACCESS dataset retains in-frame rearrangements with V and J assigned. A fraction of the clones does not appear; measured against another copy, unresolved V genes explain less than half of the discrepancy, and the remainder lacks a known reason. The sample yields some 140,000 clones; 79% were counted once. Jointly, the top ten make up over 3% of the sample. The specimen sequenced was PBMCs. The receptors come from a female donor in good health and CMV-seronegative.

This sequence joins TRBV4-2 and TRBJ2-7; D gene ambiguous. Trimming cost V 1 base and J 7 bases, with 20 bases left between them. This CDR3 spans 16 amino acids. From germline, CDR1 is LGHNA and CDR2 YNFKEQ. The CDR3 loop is CASSQAAGETYVEQYF. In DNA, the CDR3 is TGTGCCAGCAGCCAAGCTGCCGGTGAGACTTACGTGGAGCAGTACTTC.

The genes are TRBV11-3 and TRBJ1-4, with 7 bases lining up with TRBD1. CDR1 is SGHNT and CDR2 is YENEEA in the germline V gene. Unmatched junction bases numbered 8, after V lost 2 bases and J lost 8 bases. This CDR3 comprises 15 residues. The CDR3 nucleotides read TGTGCCAGCAGCTTATCCGGGACAGATATGGAAAAACTGTTTTTT. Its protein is CASSLSGTDMEKLFF.

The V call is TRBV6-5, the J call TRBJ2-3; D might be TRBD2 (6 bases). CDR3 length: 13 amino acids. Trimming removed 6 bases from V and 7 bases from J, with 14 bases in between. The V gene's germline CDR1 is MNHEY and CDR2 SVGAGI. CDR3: CASRPTRRNTQYF. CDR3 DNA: TGTGCCAGCAGGCCGACTAGGCGAAATACGCAGTATTTT.

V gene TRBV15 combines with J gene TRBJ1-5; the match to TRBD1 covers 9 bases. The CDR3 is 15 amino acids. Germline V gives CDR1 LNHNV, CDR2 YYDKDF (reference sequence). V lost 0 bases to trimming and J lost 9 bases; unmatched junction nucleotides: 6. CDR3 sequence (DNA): TGTGCCACCAGCAGAGATCTAGACAGGGGGGCGCCCCAGCATTTT. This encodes CATSRDLDRGAPQHF.

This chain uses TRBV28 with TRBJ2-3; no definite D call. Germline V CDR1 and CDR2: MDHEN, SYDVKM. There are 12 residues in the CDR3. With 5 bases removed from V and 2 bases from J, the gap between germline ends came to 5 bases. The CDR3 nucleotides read TGTGCCAGCAGTCTTCCCACAGATACGCAGTATTTT. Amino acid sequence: CASSLPTDTQYF.

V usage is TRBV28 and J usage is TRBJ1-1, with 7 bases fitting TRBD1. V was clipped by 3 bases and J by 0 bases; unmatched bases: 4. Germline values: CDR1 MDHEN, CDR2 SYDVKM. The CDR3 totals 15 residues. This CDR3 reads CASSLAGTVNTEAFF. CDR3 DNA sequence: TGTGCCAGCAGTTTGGCCGGGACAGTGAACACTGAAGCTTTCTTT.

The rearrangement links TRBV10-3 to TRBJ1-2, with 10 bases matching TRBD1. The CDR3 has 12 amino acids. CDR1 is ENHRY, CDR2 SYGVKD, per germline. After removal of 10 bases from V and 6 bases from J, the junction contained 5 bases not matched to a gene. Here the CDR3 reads CASAGTGDGYTF. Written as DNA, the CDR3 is TGTGCCAGTGCCGGGACAGGGGATGGCTACACCTTC.

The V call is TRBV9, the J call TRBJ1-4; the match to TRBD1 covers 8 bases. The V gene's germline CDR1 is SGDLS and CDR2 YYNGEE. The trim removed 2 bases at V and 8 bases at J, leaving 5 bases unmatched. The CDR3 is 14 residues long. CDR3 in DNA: TGTGCCAGCAGCGTGGGACAGGTAGACGAAAAACTGTTTTTT. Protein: CASSVGQVDEKLFF.

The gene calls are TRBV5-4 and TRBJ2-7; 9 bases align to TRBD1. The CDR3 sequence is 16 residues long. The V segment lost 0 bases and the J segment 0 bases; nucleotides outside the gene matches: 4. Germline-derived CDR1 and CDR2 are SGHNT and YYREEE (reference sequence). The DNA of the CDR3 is TGTGCCAGCAGCTTGGTAGGGACAGGGACCTCCTACGAGCAGTACTTC. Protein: CASSLVGTGTSYEQYF.